This T cell receptor beta chain was sequenced in a study of CD8+CD57+ T cells in acquired aplastic anemia (dated by TCRdb to 2016 to 2018). About the study as a whole: DNA extracted from sorted CD4+ and CD8+ cells had a mean of about 3.2 ug, with a range of roughly 0.2 to 27.4 ug. CD8+CD57+ expansion was defined as frequency above the mean frequency observed in healthy subjects.

A note on this clonotype: No antigen is known for it. Base qualities are not provided; no much larger clone lies one nucleotide away.

Expansion of CD8+CD57+ cells had been shown by flow cytometry in the patients chosen for sequencing. Every patient had severe acquired aplastic anemia, diagnosed using the International Study of Aplastic Anemia and Agranulocytosis and Camitta criteria. No therapy had been received by the patients at the time of blood sampling. The study deep-sequenced TCR repertoires of sorted CD4+ and CD8+ blood T cells from severe aplastic anemia patients and healthy subjects. Patients were enrolled in the USA under clinicaltrials.gov protocols 00001620, 01623167, 00001397, 00071045, 00081523 and 00961064. Ficoll-Paque density gradient centrifugation was used to isolate peripheral blood mononuclear cells. Before DNA extraction, CD4+ and CD8+ T cells were sorted by FACS or by magnetic beads. Genomic DNA served as template for TCR beta VDJ combination and CDR3 sequence profiling. An Illumina HiSeq 2000 was the platform used for TCR repertoire sequencing. As for how the authors treated the data: Repertoires were assessed using TRBV/TRBJ rearrangement plots, CDR3 size and DJ length profiles, and Simpson's diversity index. The immunodominant clone was defined as the most abundant DNA sequence in deep sequencing data. CDR3 amino acid sequences were checked for sharing between subjects and were compared against published repertoires and the VDJdb database. The raw public reads went through TCRdb reprocessing: fastp at Q25, MiXCR clone calling, in-frame beta chains kept. Each entry merges the rows of one CDR3 protein and shows their most common DNA and genes. TCRdb, not the authors, supplied the V and J calls. The sample table lists 200,000 or so distinct CDR3 sequences, about 60% of them with a count of one. The top ten clonotypes cover about 60% of the sample.

General conclusions and limits of the study: About 30 CD8+ CDR3 sequences were found to be shared between patients and controls, but these sequences appeared to be highly expressed in patients and within the immunodominant clones of the patients. Patients and healthy controls showed no significant difference in CD8+ Simpson's diversity (P=0.060).

CDR1 and CDR2 were assigned from the germline V gene as SGHRS and YFSETQ. For this chain, trimming is 5 bases at the V end and 1 base at the J end, and the number of junction bases without a gene match is 7. There are 15 amino acids in the CDR3, from cysteine to phenylalanine inclusive. Of the read, only the CDR3 DNA is kept; its 45 bases are in frame from base 1. This receptor was identified in a human donor with aplastic anemia. The sequence links TRBV5-1 to TRBJ2-7; TRBD1 fits 9 bases in the junction. The material sequenced was sorted CD4+, CD8+, or CD8+CD57+ T cells (not recorded which) from PBMCs. The CDR3 amino acid sequence is: CASRVSDRGSYEQYF. The bases are TGCGCCAGCAGAGTATCGGACAGGGGATCCTACGAGCAGTACTTC. With the rest looked up from the reference TRBV5-1 and TRBJ2-7 genes rather than sequenced, the full variable domain is KAGVTQTPRYLIKTRGQQVTLSCSPISGHRSVSWYQQTPGQGLQFLFEYFSETQRNKGNFPGRFSGRQFSNSRSEMNVSTLELGDSALYLCASRVSDRGSYEQYFGPGTRLTVT.